Presented here are 13 T cell receptor beta chains from one specimen sequenced in a study of T cell responses to AZD1222 COVID-19 vaccine. Sequenced by immunoSEQ multiplex PCR; TCRdb stores in-frame clones only, minus some. Here the sample spans over 75,000 clones, approximately 88% being singletons. The sample was peripheral blood, taken 28 days after the second AZD1222 dose. These receptors all come from an adult who received the AZD1222 COVID-19 vaccine.

The chain joins TRBV9 to TRBJ2-5, with D possibly matching TRBD1 (5 bases). CDR1 SGDLS and CDR2 YYNGEE come from the germline V gene. The CDR3 is 14 residues long. Trimming cost V 0 bases and J 5 bases, with 11 bases left between them. The CDR3 bases are TGTGCCAGCAGCGTAGAGGCCAGGGCCGAGACCCAGTACTTC. Its protein is CASSVEARAETQYF.

V gene TRBV10-2 combines with J gene TRBJ1-3; TRBD1 is a possible D gene (6 bases). The CDR3 extends over 17 amino acids. From germline, CDR1 is WSHSY and CDR2 SAAADI. V lost 3 bases to trimming and J lost 0 bases, with 15 bases between them. The CDR3 protein is CASSDNGRGISGNTIYF. DNA of the CDR3: TGCGCCAGCAGTGACAATGGGAGGGGGATCTCTGGAAACACCATATATTTT.

The CDR3 spells CAWSVNVRPLRTQYF. The CDR3 DNA reads TGTGCCTGGAGTGTAAATGTGCGACCCTTGAGGACCCAGTACTTC. The V gene is TRBV30, the J gene TRBJ2-5; D unresolved. Trimming removed 0 bases from V and 7 bases from J, with 18 bases in between. CDR1 is GTSNPN and CDR2 is SVGIG in the germline V gene (reference sequence). This CDR3 comprises 15 residues.

This chain connects TRBV10-3 to TRBJ2-3; 8 bases are a match to TRBD2. The CDR3 has 18 amino acids. Germline assignment: CDR1 ENHRY and CDR2 SYGVKD. V shed 1 base and J 3 bases; nucleotides not matched to a gene: 12. DNA of the CDR3: TGTGCCATCAGTGAGTTCCCCCCACGGGGGGGTGGGACAGATACGCAGTATTTT. Translated: CAISEFPPRGGGTDTQYF.

The chain has TRBV2 and TRBJ2-7; possibly TRBD1 for D (6 bases). The CDR3 runs 14 residues. The germline V gene has CDR1 SNHLY and CDR2 FYNNEI. Trimming took 6 bases from V and 4 from J, leaving 16 bases between them. Here the CDR3 DNA reads TGTGCCAGCAGCGCCCCCTCAGGGGTATACGAGCAGTACTTC. Protein product: CASSAPSGVYEQYF.

The gene calls are TRBV24-1 and TRBJ2-1; no reliable D call. This CDR3 is built from 13 residues. V was trimmed by 1 base and J by 3 bases, leaving 3 bases between them. Germline V gives CDR1 KGHDR, CDR2 SFDVKD. The CDR3 region is CATSDFSYNEQFF. CDR3 DNA: TGTGCCACCAGTGATTTCAGCTACAATGAGCAGTTCTTC.

The chain recombines TRBV27 with TRBJ1-4, with D unresolved. This CDR3 spans 13 amino acids. Germline CDR1 is MNHEY and CDR2 is SMNVEV (reference sequence). V was cut by 3 bases and J by 7 bases, with 9 bases left in between. CDR3 residues: CASSFVGFEKLFF. In DNA, the CDR3 is TGTGCCAGCAGTTTTGTCGGGTTTGAAAAACTGTTTTTT.

The chain uses TRBV13 and TRBJ2-1; 10 nucleotides line up with TRBD2. This CDR3 spans 18 amino acids. Germline V CDR1 and CDR2: PRHDT, FYEKMQ (reference sequence). The junction had 9 bases not matched to a gene; V was cut back by 4 bases and J by 0 bases. CDR3 bases: TGTGCCAGCAGCTCAGTAGCGGGGGGCCTGAGCTCCTACAATGAGCAGTTCTTC. Translating gives CASSSVAGGLSSYNEQFF.

The chain recombines TRBV2 with TRBJ2-7, with 7 bases identical to TRBD1. Trimming cost V 7 bases and J 5 bases; bases outside gene matches: 5. CDR3 size: 12 residues. CDR1 SNHLY and CDR2 FYNNEI come from the germline V gene. In nucleotides, the CDR3 is TGTGCCAGCATTTTTCAGGGGGACGAGCAGTACTTC. This codes for CASIFQGDEQYF. The full variable domain, completed using reference TRBV2 and TRBJ2-7, is EPEVTQTPSHQVTQMGQEVILRCVPISNHLYFYWYRQILGQKVEFLVSFYNNEISEKSEIFDDQFSVERPDGSNFTLKIRSTKLEDSAMYFCASIFQGDEQYFGPGTRLTVT.

The CDR3 sequence is CASSPPSPLPGNTEAFF. CDR3 DNA: TGTGCCAGCTCACCACCTTCTCCCCTCCCAGGGAACACTGAAGCTTTCTTT. J is TRBJ1-1 and V is TRBV18, with D unresolved. The CDR3 contains 17 residues. V lost 0 bases and J lost 1, with 15 bases in between. The germline CDR1 and CDR2 sequences are KGHSH and LQKENI.

The rearrangement uses TRBV11-2 and TRBJ2-3, with D possibly being TRBD2 (6 bases). The CDR3 is made up of 17 amino acids. Germline V lookup: CDR1 SGHAT, CDR2 FQNNGV. V lost 5 bases and J 8 bases, leaving 26 bases between the germline ends. The CDR3 reads CASSPDDRGGERGTQYF. CDR3 DNA sequence: TGTGCCAGCAGCCCGGACGATCGGGGCGGGGAAAGAGGTACGCAGTATTTT.

This clone was counted once. The rearrangement uses TRBV7-2 and TRBJ1-2, with D perhaps TRBD1 (5 bases). Germline lookup yields CDR1 SGHTA and CDR2 FQGNSA. The V gene lost 1 base and the J gene lost 4 bases, with 13 bases spanning the gap. This CDR3 is built from 15 residues. CDR3 residues: CASSLGTGIVYGYTF. The CDR3 DNA sequence: TGTGCCAGCAGCTTAGGAACAGGAATAGTCTATGGCTACACCTTC. The full variable domain, its missing parts supplied by reference TRBV7-2 and TRBJ1-2, is GAGVSQSPSNKVTEKGKDVELRCDPISGHTALYWYRQSLGQGLEFLIYFQGNSAPDKSGLPSDRFSAERTGGSVSTLTIQRTQQEDSAVYLCASSLGTGIVYGYTFGSGTRLTVV.

V usage is TRBV6-5 and J usage is TRBJ2-7; 8 bases are a match to TRBD2. Germline values: CDR1 MNHEY, CDR2 SVGAGI. The CDR3 sequence is 15 residues long. V gave up 5 bases and J gave up 3 bases; unmatched junction bases: 9. CDR3 sequence (DNA): TGTGCCAGCAGTACGTCCTCGGGACTAGTCTACGAGCAGTACTTC. Translated: CASSTSSGLVYEQYF.